These 16 T cell receptor beta chains were sequenced from one sample in a study of vaccination and CD4 T cells after COVID-19. Oncomine TCR Beta short-read sequencing was applied to DNA from cultured CD4+ T cells. TCRdb redid the calling of the PCR reads with MiXCR, one entry per CDR3 protein. The sample lists over 4,500 distinct CDR3 sequences; approximately 48% were seen once. Treatment here: roughly 10-day PBMC culture with coronavirus spike peptide pools or control peptides (ViraFEST assay). Their antigens are not known. Sequencing used CD4+ T cells from blood, cultured in vitro. These receptors were taken from a human donor who had recovered from COVID-19.

This clonotype occurred a few times. CDR3 bases: TGTGCCAGCAGCCCCCACGATGAGCAGTTCTTC. Its protein product is CASSPHDEQFF. The chain combines TRBV7-9 with TRBJ2-1; D not resolved. This CDR3 is built from 11 residues. CDR1 and CDR2 from the germline V gene are SEHNR and FQNEAQ (reference sequence). The V and J ends lost 5 bases and 8 bases respectively, with 7 bases between them. Supplemented by reference TRBV7-9 and TRBJ2-1, the full variable domain reads DTGVSQNPRHKITKRGQNVTFRCDPISEHNRLYWYRQTLGQGPEFLTYFQNEAQLEKSRLLSDRFSAERPKGSFSTLEIQRTEQGDSAMYLCASSPHDEQFFGPGTRLTVL.

By share, this clonotype counts as large. J is TRBJ1-2 and V is TRBV19; D not certain. Trimming pared 5 bases from V and 8 bases from J, leaving 9 bases between. The CDR3 consists of 11 residues. Germline lookup yields CDR1 LNHDA and CDR2 SQIVND (reference sequence). For the CDR3, the DNA is TGTGCCAGTAGTGCCTCTATGGGCTACACCTTC. This translates into CASSASMGYTF. Combining the CDR3 with reference TRBV19 and TRBJ1-2 gives the whole variable domain DGGITQSPKYLFRKEGQNVTLSCEQNLNHDAMYWYRQDPGQGLRLIYYSQIVNDFQKGDIAEGYSVSREKKESFPLTVTSAQKNPTAFYLCASSASMGYTFGSGTRLTVV.

J is TRBJ1-2 and V is TRBV19; TRBD1 aligns across 7 bases. This CDR3 is 15 amino acids long. Trimming at V came to 1 base and at J to 2 bases, leaving 4 bases not matched to a gene. Germline CDR1 reads LNHDA; CDR2 reads SQIVND (reference sequence). The CDR3 DNA sequence: TGTGCCAGTAGTATAGGCCAGGGGGGGAACTATGGCTACACCTTC. Its protein is CASSIGQGGNYGYTF.

This chain links TRBV14 with TRBJ1-6; no clear D gene. Trimming removed 1 base from V and 11 bases from J, with 18 bases in between. The germline gives CDR1 SGHDN, CDR2 FVKESK. The CDR3 is 16 amino acids. CDR3 protein: CASSQVAGVRLAPLHF. The CDR3 region has the DNA TGTGCCAGCAGCCAAGTTGCCGGCGTGAGGTTGGCACCCCTCCACTTT.

The chain has TRBV7-2 and TRBJ2-5; D possibly uses TRBD1 or TRBD2 (6 bases each). The CDR3 runs to 14 residues. Germline lookup yields CDR1 SGHTA and CDR2 FQGNSA. Between the trimmed V and J ends, which lost 0 bases and 5 bases, there was a span of 10 bases. CDR3 DNA: TGTGCCAGCAGCTTAGCTGGGGGGCAGGAGACCCAGTACTTC. Translating it yields CASSLAGGQETQYF.

This rearrangement joins TRBV10-1 to TRBJ1-1, with TRBD1 as a possible D gene (5 bases). Germline V lookup: CDR1 WNHNN, CDR2 SYGVQD (reference sequence). V dropped 0 bases and J dropped 6 bases, with 14 bases sitting between them. CDR3 size: 15 residues. The CDR3 nucleotides read TGCGCCAGCAGTGAGTCCCTACAGGATCTCTCTGAAGCTTTCTTT. Translation: CASSESLQDLSEAFF.

This rearrangement joins TRBV20-1 to TRBJ2-3; 7 nucleotides agree with TRBD1. The junction had 14 bases not matched to a gene; V was cut back by 6 bases and J by 2 bases. The CDR3 consists of 16 residues. Per the germline V gene, CDR1 is DFQATT and CDR2 is SNEGSKA (reference sequence). This chain's CDR3 is CSAPGGRGTATDTQYF. The CDR3 DNA follows: TGCAGTGCACCAGGAGGAAGGGGGACAGCCACAGATACGCAGTATTTT.

This clonotype was seen more than once but under ten times. The rearrangement links TRBV24-1 to TRBJ1-2; D is perhaps TRBD1 (6 bases). The CDR3 is 14 residues long. Trimming took 4 bases from V and 2 from J, leaving 10 bases between them. In germline, CDR1 is KGHDR, CDR2 SFDVKD. For the CDR3, the DNA is TGTGCCACCAGTGACACCGGACAGAACTATGGCTACACCTTC. Encoded protein: CATSDTGQNYGYTF.

There are a few counts of this clonotype. The V call is TRBV20-1, the J call TRBJ2-3; 7 nucleotides match TRBD2. The V and J ends lost 5 bases and 1 base, in that order; junction bases with no gene match: 21. The CDR3 length is 19 residues. Per germline, CDR1 DFQATT and CDR2 SNEGSKA (reference sequence). This CDR3 is CSAGSGPSGLLGGTDTQYF. In nucleotides, the CDR3 is TGCAGTGCTGGCTCTGGTCCTAGCGGTCTCCTTGGGGGCACAGATACGCAGTATTTT.

CDR3 DNA sequence: TGCAGTGCTAGCAGGCTAGCGGGAGGGCCTGGGAATGAGCAGTTCTTC. It yields the protein CSASRLAGGPGNEQFF. J is TRBJ2-1 and V is TRBV20-1, with 12 bases matching TRBD2. The CDR3 is 16 amino acids. Trimming at V came to 3 bases and at J to 7 bases, leaving 10 bases not matched to a gene. Germline V CDR1 and CDR2: DFQATT, SNEGSKA (reference sequence).

The V and J genes are TRBV30 and TRBJ1-1; D is possibly TRBD1 (6 bases). CDR1 is GTSNPN, CDR2 SVGIG, per germline (reference sequence). The CDR3 totals 15 residues. Trimming shortened V by 2 bases and J by 4 bases, and 17 bases separated the two germline ends. CDR3 coding DNA: TGTGCCTGGAGTACGGACAGTCCCTACCCCACTGAAGCTTTCTTT. This codes for CAWSTDSPYPTEAFF.

The chain employs TRBV28 and TRBJ1-5; D is perhaps TRBD1 (5 bases). The CDR3 spans 12 residues. CDR1 and CDR2 (germline): MDHEN, SYDVKM. V was clipped by 5 bases and J by 7 bases, with 9 bases between them. CDR3 amino acids: CASSPPGQPQHF. In nucleotides, the CDR3 is TGTGCCAGCAGTCCTCCAGGGCAGCCCCAGCATTTT.

This clonotype turned up a few times. This chain uses TRBV20-1 with TRBJ2-7, with 8 bases aligning to TRBD1. Germline CDR1 is DFQATT and CDR2 is SNEGSKA (reference sequence). Trimming cost V 5 bases and J 6 bases; bases outside gene matches: 15. This CDR3 has 15 residues. CDR3 sequence reads: CSAPWEGTGDSEQYF. CDR3 nucleotide sequence: TGCAGTGCTCCCTGGGAAGGGACAGGAGACTCCGAGCAGTACTTC.

The chain carries TRBV20-1 and TRBJ2-1; 11 nucleotides agree with TRBD2. The V gene end was trimmed by 1 base and the J gene end by 7 bases; junction bases not matched to a gene: 9. Germline V gene data show CDR1 as DFQATT and CDR2 as SNEGSKA (reference sequence). The CDR3 spans 16 residues. CDR3 nucleotides: TGCAGTGCTAGAGTAGCGGGAGGGCGCGCCCATAATGAGCAGTTCTTC. It is translated as CSARVAGGRAHNEQFF.

This chain links TRBV27 with TRBJ2-5, with TRBD1 as a possible D gene (5 bases). Trimming left V 6 bases short and J 5 bases short, with 16 bases between. Germline lookup yields CDR1 MNHEY and CDR2 SMNVEV (reference sequence). This CDR3 contains 14 residues. The CDR3 nucleotides read TGTGCCAGCAGCAGGGCGCCCATTAGGGAGACCCAGTACTTC. Its translation: CASSRAPIRETQYF.

The rearrangement joins TRBV7-9 to TRBJ2-1; either TRBD1 or TRBD2 may supply D (6 bases each). CDR1 and CDR2 (germline): SEHNR, FQNEAQ (reference sequence). The V and J ends lost 5 bases and 12 bases respectively, with 11 bases between them. CDR3 length: 11 residues. The CDR3 is CASSLGGRQFF. The DNA for the CDR3 is TGTGCCAGCAGCCTAGGGGGGAGGCAGTTCTTC.